The rows below give T cell receptor beta chains drawn from one sample of a study of blood T cell repertoires in COVID-19. The protocol was immunoSEQ multiplex PCR, while the TCRdb copy is restricted to in-frame clones and leaves out a portion. The table includes about 400,000 clones, roughly 90% detected once. Material for sequencing was PBMCs or T cells enriched from blood (not recorded which). Receptors originate from a woman aged 30 to 39 with acute COVID-19. Both conserved end residues are part of each CDR3. The D gene is left open where the match is weak. Clone size is not always given. Where it is, it says once, few, many or a class for expanded clones.

d_call j_call clone_size v_call cdr3_nt cdr3_aa
TRBD2 TRBJ2-1 NA TRBV4-1 TGCGCCAGCAGCCAAGATCCTAGCGGGGCCTACAATGAGCAGTTCTTC CASSQDPSGAYNEQFF
TRBD2 TRBJ2-2 NA TRBV7-8 TGTGCCAGCAGCTTACAATCGGGGGGGCCCACCGGGGAGCTGTTTTTT CASSLQSGGPTGELFF
TRBD1 TRBJ1-1 NA TRBV10-1 TGCGCCAGCAGTGCAACAGGGACAGGGAGGTACACTGAAGCTTTCTTT CASSATGTGRYTEAFF
NA TRBJ1-1 NA TRBV7-9 TGTGCCAGCAGCGCCCGGGACATCGGTGAAACTGAAGCTTTCTTT CASSARDIGETEAFF
TRBD1 TRBJ1-2 NA TRBV5-1 TGCGCCAGCAGCCCTGGGACAGGGAATGGCTACACCTTC CASSPGTGNGYTF
TRBD1 TRBJ1-1 few TRBV6-5 TGTGCCAGCCGGGGCCTCGGGACAGCTGAAGCTTTCTTT CASRGLGTAEAFF
NA TRBJ1-1 NA TRBV7-9 TGTGCCAGCAGCCCCACAGGGAACCCGAACACTGAAGCTTTCTTT CASSPTGNPNTEAFF
TRBD1 TRBJ2-7 NA TRBV5-5 TGTGCCAGCAGCTTGGGACTGTTGGGACAGGGGCTCGAGCAGTACTTC CASSLGLLGQGLEQYF
NA TRBJ1-1 once TRBV29-1 TGCAGCGTGCGAAACTTGAACACTGAAGCTTTCTTT CSVRNLNTEAFF
NA TRBJ1-4 NA TRBV9 TGTGCCAGCAGCGTAGGAGGTGTCAGTGAAAAACTGTTTTTT CASSVGGVSEKLFF
TRBD1 TRBJ1-1 NA TRBV30 TGTGCCTGGGGACAGGGAGCAGGCACTGAAGCTTTCTTT CAWGQGAGTEAFF
NA TRBJ2-2 NA TRBV24-1 TGTGCCACCAGTGGGAAAGGGGGGGCGCCTACGGACACCGGGGAGCTGTTTTTT CATSGKGGAPTDTGELFF
TRBD1 TRBJ1-4 NA TRBV4-3 TGCGCCAGCAGCCAAGAGGGACAGGGTGCAACTAATGAAAAACTGTTTTTT CASSQEGQGATNEKLFF
NA TRBJ1-4 NA TRBV4-1 TGCGCCAGCAGCCAAGAACCCGGGGTCCTGTTCACTAATGAAAAACTGTTTTTT CASSQEPGVLFTNEKLFF
TRBD2 TRBJ2-5 once TRBV10-1 TGCGCCAGCAGTGAGACTAGCGGGGGAGAAGAGACCCAGTACTTC CASSETSGGEETQYF
TRBD1 TRBJ2-7 NA TRBV5-1 TGCGCCAGCAGACGGACAGGGGGTCCCGAGCAGTACTTC CASRRTGGPEQYF
NA TRBJ2-7 NA TRBV27 TGTGCCAGCAGTTTAGGCGGGCCAGGACGCTCCTACGAGCAGTACTTC CASSLGGPGRSYEQYF
NA TRBJ1-3 NA TRBV24-1 TGTGCCACCAGTGATCCGTACAGGGATCCTAGACCTCTCTCTGGAAACACCATATATTTT CATSDPYRDPRPLSGNTIYF
NA TRBJ1-6 NA TRBV12-3/TRBV12-4 TGTGCCAGCAGTTTACTTGGGAGGGCCCTCCACTTT CASSLLGRALHF
TRBD1 TRBJ2-2 NA TRBV7-3 TGTGCCAGCAACCCGGGACAGGGGAGGGCCGGGGAGCTGTTTTTT CASNPGQGRAGELFF
NA TRBJ1-5 NA TRBV9 TGTGCCAGCAGCCCGGGGGGAGGGGGAGGCAATCAGCCCCAGCATTTT CASSPGGGGGNQPQHF
NA TRBJ1-3 NA TRBV10-3 TGTGCCACACCAGACAGCTCTGGAAACACCATATATTTT CATPDSSGNTIYF
TRBD1 TRBJ2-6 NA TRBV6-2/TRBV6-3 TGTGCCAGCAGTCCAAAGGGACAGGGGGCCAACGTCCTGACTTTC CASSPKGQGANVLTF
NA TRBJ1-4 NA TRBV7-2 TGTGCCAGCAGCTTATCCAGGAATGAAAAACTGTTTTTT CASSLSRNEKLFF
NA TRBJ1-2 NA TRBV5-1 TGCGCCAGCAGCTTGGGAGGCCTAGAGGGCGGCTACACCTTC CASSLGGLEGGYTF
NA TRBJ1-1 NA TRBV18 TGTGCCAGCTCATCACCCCTCGGGAACACTGAAGCTTTCTTT CASSSPLGNTEAFF
TRBD1 TRBJ2-2 NA TRBV7-8 TGTGCCAGCAGCTTTCTCGGGACAGGGGGGACCGGGGAGCTGTTTTTT CASSFLGTGGTGELFF
TRBD2 TRBJ2-3 NA TRBV5-1 TGCGCCAGCAGCTTTATGCGGGGGAGGGATACGCAGTATTTT CASSFMRGRDTQYF
NA TRBJ2-7 NA TRBV11-2 TGTGCCAGCAGCCCCTCCGGGGTATCCTACGAGCAGTACTTC CASSPSGVSYEQYF
TRBD1 TRBJ1-2 NA TRBV5-1 TGCGCCAGCAGCCCCACGGGGCAGGGGGCGAGAACTAACTATGGCTACACCTTC CASSPTGQGARTNYGYTF
TRBD1 TRBJ1-5 few TRBV27 TGTGCCAGCAGCTCTTTCGGACAGGGGGCCGGTCAGCCCCAGCATTTT CASSSFGQGAGQPQHF
NA TRBJ2-7 few TRBV5-6 TGTGCCAGCAGCTTTAAACCGACAGCCGACTCCTACGAGCAGTACTTC CASSFKPTADSYEQYF
TRBD1 TRBJ2-7 NA TRBV6-5 TGTGCCAGCAGTACCGGGACAGGTGTTACCTACGAGCAGTACTTC CASSTGTGVTYEQYF
NA TRBJ2-4 once TRBV29-1 TGCGGGGGGGCAGGAGGGGCCAAAAACATTCAGTACTTC CGGAGGAKNIQYF
NA TRBJ2-2 NA TRBV5-6 TGTGCCAGCAGCTTTATGTCGGGTTGGGCCGGGGAGCTGTTTTTT CASSFMSGWAGELFF
NA TRBJ2-3 NA TRBV7-6 TGTGCCAGCAGCTTAGTGGCAGGAGCGGCAGATACGCAGTATTTT CASSLVAGAADTQYF
TRBD1 TRBJ2-3 NA TRBV7-9 TGTGCCAGCAGCCCACGACAGGGTACCAGCACAGATACGCAGTATTTT CASSPRQGTSTDTQYF